This T cell receptor (beta chain) was recorded in a study of T-cell reconstitution after alpha-beta-depleted transplantation in children. Overall study findings and caveats: Some patients' high day-60 TCRbeta diversity was traced to surviving recipient T cells and thymic progenitors.

Points on this clonotype: The target antigen is unknown.

Unique molecular identifiers were incorporated during preparation of the TCRbeta library. TCRdb re-called the PCR reads through MiXCR, storing one row per CDR3 protein. The sample consists of roughly 200,000 distinct CDR3 sequences, approximately 6.9% of them appearing once. CDR1 is MNHEY, CDR2 SVGEGT, per germline. CDR3 size: 15 residues. Trimming at V came to 2 bases and at J to 4 bases, leaving 6 bases not matched to a gene. The sequence was collected from a boy aged 2-15 years with acute lymphoblastic leukemia, due to receive a stem cell transplant. This sequence joins TRBV6-2 or TRBV6-3 and TRBJ2-3, with 7 bases fitting TRBD2. The sequences come from PBMCs, collected before TCRalphabeta/CD19-depleted stem cell transplant. CDR3 nucleotide sequence: TGTGCCAGCAGTTACAACGGACTAGTAGCAGATACGCAGTATTTT. It translates to CASSYNGLVADTQYF.